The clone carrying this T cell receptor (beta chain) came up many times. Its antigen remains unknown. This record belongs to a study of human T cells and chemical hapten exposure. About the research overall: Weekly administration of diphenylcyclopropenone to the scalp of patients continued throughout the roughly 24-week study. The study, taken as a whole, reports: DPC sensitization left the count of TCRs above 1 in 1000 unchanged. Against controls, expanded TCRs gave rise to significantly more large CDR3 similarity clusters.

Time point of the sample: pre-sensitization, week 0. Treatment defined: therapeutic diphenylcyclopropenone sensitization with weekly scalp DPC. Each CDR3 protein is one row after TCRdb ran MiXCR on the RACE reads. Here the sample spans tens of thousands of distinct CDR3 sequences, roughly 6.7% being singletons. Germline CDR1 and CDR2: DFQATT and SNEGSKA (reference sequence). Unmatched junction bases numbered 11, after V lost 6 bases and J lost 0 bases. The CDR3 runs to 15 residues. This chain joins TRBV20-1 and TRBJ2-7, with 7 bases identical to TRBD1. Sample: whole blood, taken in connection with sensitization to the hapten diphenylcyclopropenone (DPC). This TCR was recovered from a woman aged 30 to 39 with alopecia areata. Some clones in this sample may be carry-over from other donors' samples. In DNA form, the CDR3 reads TGCAGTGCGAATCGCAGGGGGTACGCCTCCTACGAGCAGTACTTC. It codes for CSANRRGYASYEQYF.